The text below deals with one T cell receptor (beta chain). The data belong to a study of blood T cell repertoires in COVID-19. About the research overall: From the United States, Italy and Spain came samples of acute and convalescent COVID-19. T cells, B-cell-depleted T cells, or PBMCs supplied cDNA or gDNA.

Trimming stripped 0 bases from V and 7 bases from J, with 10 bases between. The CDR3 sequence is 13 residues long. CDR1 and CDR2 (germline): MNHEY, SMNVEV (reference sequence). Original handling: Estimation of nucleated cell counts relied on the amplification of reference gene primers. The data were produced by immunoSEQ multiplex PCR, yet TCRdb's version contains in-frame clones alone and is incomplete. The DNA was the basis for D and trimming; V, J and clone size are from that table. The repertoire holds 80,000 to 130,000 clones, with roughly 90% as singletons. The sample consisted of peripheral blood. The source is a woman aged 60-75 years with acute or convalescent COVID-19. V and J are TRBV27 and TRBJ2-7, with D maybe TRBD2 (6 bases). The CDR3 here is CASSLSGGGEQYF. The CDR3 region has the DNA TGTGCCAGCAGTTTATCGGGGGGAGGAGAGCAGTACTTC.